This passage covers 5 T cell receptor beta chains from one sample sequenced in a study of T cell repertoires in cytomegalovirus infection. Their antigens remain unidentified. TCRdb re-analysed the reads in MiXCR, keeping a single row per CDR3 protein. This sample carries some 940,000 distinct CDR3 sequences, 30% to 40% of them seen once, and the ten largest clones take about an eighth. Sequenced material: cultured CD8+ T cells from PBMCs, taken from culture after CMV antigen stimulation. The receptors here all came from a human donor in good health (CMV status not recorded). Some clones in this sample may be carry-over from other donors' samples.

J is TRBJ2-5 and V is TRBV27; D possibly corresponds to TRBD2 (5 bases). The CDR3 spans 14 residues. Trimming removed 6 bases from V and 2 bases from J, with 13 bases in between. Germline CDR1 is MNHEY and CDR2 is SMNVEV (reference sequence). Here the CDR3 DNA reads TGTGCCAGCAGCTCACACCGGAGGCAAGAGACCCAGTACTTC. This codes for CASSSHRRQETQYF.

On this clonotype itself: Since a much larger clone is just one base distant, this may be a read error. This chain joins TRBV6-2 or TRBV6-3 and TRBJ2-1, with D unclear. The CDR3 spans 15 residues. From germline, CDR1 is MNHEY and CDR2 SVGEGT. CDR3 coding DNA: TGTGCCAGCCGTTATTCCCAGAGCTCCTACAATGAGCAGTTCTTC. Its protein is CASRYSQSSYNEQFF.

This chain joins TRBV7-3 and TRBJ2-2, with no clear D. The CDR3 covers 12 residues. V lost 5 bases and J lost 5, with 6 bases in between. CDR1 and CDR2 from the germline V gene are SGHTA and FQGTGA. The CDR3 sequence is CASSMITGELFF. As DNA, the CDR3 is TGTGCCAGCAGCATGATAACCGGGGAGCTGTTTTTT.

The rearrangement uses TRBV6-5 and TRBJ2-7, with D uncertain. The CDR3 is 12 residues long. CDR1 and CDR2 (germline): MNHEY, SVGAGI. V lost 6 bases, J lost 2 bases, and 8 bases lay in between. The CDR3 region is CASRPHPYEQYF. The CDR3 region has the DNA TGTGCCAGCAGGCCTCACCCCTACGAGCAGTACTTC.

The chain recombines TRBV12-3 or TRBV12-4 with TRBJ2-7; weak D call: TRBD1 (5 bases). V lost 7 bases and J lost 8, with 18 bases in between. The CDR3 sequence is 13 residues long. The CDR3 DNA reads TGTGCCAGCACCCAAGACAGTTCCATACAGCAGTACTTC. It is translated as CASTQDSSIQQYF.